This record concerns one T cell receptor (beta chain) sequence. Each sorted subset replicate got 200 ng genomic DNA, roughly 33,000 genomes. Profiled with immunoSEQ multiplex PCR; TCRdb holds only in-frame clones, not every one. This table holds around 2.5 million clones, approximately 93% found once. Germline assignment: CDR1 SNHLY and CDR2 FYNNEI. Trimming stripped 8 bases from V and 2 bases from J, with 13 bases between. This CDR3 contains 14 residues. This entry belongs to a study of shared clonotypes between healthy human individuals. The chain couples TRBV2 to TRBJ1-5; D ambiguous. The sequence was obtained from a man aged 18 to 30 in good health. Some clones in this sample may be carry-over from other donors' samples. Sequencing was done on a sample of naive CD4+ T cells from PBMCs. The subset here: CD45RA+ positively selected. CDR3 DNA sequence: TGTGCCAGCTACCGACGGCAGGGCAATCAGCCCCAGCATTTT. Encoded protein: CASYRRQGNQPQHF.